The subject of this entry is one T cell receptor (beta chain). These data come from a study of control samples from healthy donors and cancer patients. Only in-frame clones appear in the TCRdb table, and some are missing; sequencing was by immunoSEQ multiplex PCR. This table has some 120,000 clones, around 90% appearing once. The CDR3 has 13 amino acids. Trimming removed 8 bases from V and 1 base from J, with 11 bases in between. Per germline, CDR1 MNHEY and CDR2 SVGAGI. This sequence originates from an older woman in good health. Sequencing used blood. The chain couples TRBV6-5 to TRBJ1-2, with D hard to call. In DNA, the CDR3 is TGTGCCAGCTTTGGAGGGAATAACTATGGCTACACCTTC. Residues: CASFGGNNYGYTF.